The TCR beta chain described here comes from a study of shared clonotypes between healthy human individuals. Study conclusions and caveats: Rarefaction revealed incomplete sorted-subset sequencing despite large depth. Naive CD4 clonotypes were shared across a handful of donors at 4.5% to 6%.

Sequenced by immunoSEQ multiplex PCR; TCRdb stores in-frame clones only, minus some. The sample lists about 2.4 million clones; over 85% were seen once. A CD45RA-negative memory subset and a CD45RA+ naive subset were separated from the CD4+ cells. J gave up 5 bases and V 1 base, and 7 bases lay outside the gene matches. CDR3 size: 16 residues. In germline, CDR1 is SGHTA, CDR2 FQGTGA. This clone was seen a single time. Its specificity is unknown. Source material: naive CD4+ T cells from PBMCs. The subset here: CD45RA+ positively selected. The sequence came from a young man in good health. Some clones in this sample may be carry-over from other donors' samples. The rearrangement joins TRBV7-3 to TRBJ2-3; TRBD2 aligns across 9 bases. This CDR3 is CASSLRASGDRDTQYF. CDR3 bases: TGTGCCAGCAGCTTAAGAGCTAGCGGGGACCGAGATACGCAGTATTTT.